This TCR beta chain was sequenced during a study of T cell repertoires in cytomegalovirus infection. As for the study in general: CMV epitopes used comprised recently identified HLA-C-restricted ones and well-studied HLA-B-restricted ones. Public TCR beta signatures indicated both CMV infection and matching HLA type.

Study-level points and caveats: People with CMV and the relevant HLA were identified by cumulative public TCR beta family frequency. There were HLA-C-restricted CMV-specific TCR beta clonotypes dominating the ex vivo response.

TCRdb analysed the reads with MiXCR anew, one entry per CDR3 protein. The sample shows approximately 1,000,000 distinct CDR3 sequences, around 30% of them seen only once. Germline values: CDR1 SGHVS, CDR2 FNYEAQ. Trimming pared 3 bases from V and 9 bases from J, leaving 9 bases between. This CDR3 is built from 12 residues. For this clonotype: Its target is unknown.

Source: cultured CD8+ T cells from PBMCs, taken from culture after CMV antigen stimulation. This TCR came from a human donor in good health (CMV status not recorded). Some clones in this sample may be carry-over from other donors' samples. The V gene is TRBV7-6, the J gene TRBJ2-1; D not certain. CDR3 nucleotides: TGTGCCAGCAGCTTGGGTCTGACTGAGCAGTTCTTC. It translates to CASSLGLTEQFF.